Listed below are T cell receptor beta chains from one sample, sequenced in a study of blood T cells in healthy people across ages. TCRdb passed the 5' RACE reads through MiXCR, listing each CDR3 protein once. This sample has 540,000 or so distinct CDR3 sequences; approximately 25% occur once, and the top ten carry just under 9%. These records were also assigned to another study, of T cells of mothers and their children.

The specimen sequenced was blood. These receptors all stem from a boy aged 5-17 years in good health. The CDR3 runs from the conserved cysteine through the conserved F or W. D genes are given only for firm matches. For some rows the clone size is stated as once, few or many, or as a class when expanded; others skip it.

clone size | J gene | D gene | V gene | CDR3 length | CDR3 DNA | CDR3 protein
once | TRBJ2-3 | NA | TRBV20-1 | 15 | TGCAGTGCTAGTTTGGCGGGGGCTTCCACAGATACGCAGTATTTT | CSASLAGASTDTQYF
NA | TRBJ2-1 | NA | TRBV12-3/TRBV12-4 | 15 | TGTGCCAGCCTGAGTTGGCCAGGTGCCTACAATGAGCAGTTCTTC | CASLSWPGAYNEQFF
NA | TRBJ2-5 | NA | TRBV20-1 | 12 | TGCAGTGCTCGGGAGTCCGGAGAGACCCAGTACTTC | CSARESGETQYF
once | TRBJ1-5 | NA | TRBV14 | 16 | TGTGCCAGCAGCCAAGATGGAAAGGGGGGCAATCAGCCCCAGCATTTT | CASSQDGKGGNQPQHF
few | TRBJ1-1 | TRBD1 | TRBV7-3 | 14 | TGTGCCAGCAGTTCGACAGGGGCAGGCACTGAAGCTTTCTTT | CASSSTGAGTEAFF
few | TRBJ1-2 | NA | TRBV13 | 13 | TGTGCCAGCAGCTTAACCAGACGGGGGTTCTACACCTTC | CASSLTRRGFYTF
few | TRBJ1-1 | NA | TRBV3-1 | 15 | TGTGCCAGCAGCCAAGTAAAGGGGCGGAACACTGAAGCTTTCTTT | CASSQVKGRNTEAFF
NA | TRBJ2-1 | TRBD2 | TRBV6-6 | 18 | TGTGCCAGCAGTGCAGGACTAGCGGGAGCCGCAATCGTCAATGAGCAGTTCTTC | CASSAGLAGAAIVNEQFF
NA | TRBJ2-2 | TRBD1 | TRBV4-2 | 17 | TGTGCCAGCAGCCTCGGAACAGGGGGCGCTTGGATCGGGGAGCTGTTTTTT | CASSLGTGGAWIGELFF
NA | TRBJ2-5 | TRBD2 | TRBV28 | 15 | TGTGCCAGCACAAGCCTAGCGGGGGACCGGGAGACCCAGTACTTC | CASTSLAGDRETQYF
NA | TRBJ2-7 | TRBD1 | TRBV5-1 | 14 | TGCGCCAGCAGCCATGGGACAGAATACTACGAGCAGTACTTC | CASSHGTEYYEQYF
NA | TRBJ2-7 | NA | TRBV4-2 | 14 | TGTGCCAGCAGCCAAGGACTAGTGGCCTACGAGCAGTACTTC | CASSQGLVAYEQYF
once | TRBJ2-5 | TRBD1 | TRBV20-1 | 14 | TGCAGTGCTAGAGCAACAGGGGGCAGGGAGACCCAGTACTTC | CSARATGGRETQYF
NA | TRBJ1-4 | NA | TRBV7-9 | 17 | TGTGCCAGCAGCTTTAATTCCCCAGCCGGACTTAATGAAAAACTGTTTTTT | CASSFNSPAGLNEKLFF
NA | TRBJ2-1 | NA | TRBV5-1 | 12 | TGCGCCAGCAGCTTTCAGCACAATGAGCAGTTCTTC | CASSFQHNEQFF
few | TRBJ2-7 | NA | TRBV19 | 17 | TGTGCCAGTAGTATCGTGAGAGGGAGCCCCAACTCCCACGAGCAGTACTTC | CASSIVRGSPNSHEQYF
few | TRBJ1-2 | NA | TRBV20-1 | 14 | TGCAGTGCCACCGCAAGTAGCGGGGACTATGGCTACACCTTC | CSATASSGDYGYTF
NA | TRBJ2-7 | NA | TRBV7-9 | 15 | TGTGCCAGCAGCAACCCTGGACAGTCTTCCTACGAGCAGTACTTC | CASSNPGQSSYEQYF
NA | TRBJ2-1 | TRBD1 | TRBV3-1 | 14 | TGTGCCAGCAGCCTACCGGACAGGGACTATGAGCAGTTCTTC | CASSLPDRDYEQFF
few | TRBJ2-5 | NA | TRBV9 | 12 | TGTGCCAGCAGCGCAATTGGGGAGACCCAGTACTTC | CASSAIGETQYF
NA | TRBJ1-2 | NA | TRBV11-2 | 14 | TGTGCCAGCAGCACAGCGGACGGGAACTATGGCTACACCTTC | CASSTADGNYGYTF
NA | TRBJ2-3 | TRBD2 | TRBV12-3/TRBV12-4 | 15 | TGTGCCAGCAGCCTGGGAGGGGTTAGCACAGATGCGCAGTATTTT | CASSLGGVSTDAQYF
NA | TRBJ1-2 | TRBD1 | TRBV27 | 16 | TGTGCCAGCAGTTTAACCGTAAGACAGGGGCGCTATGGCTACACCTTC | CASSLTVRQGRYGYTF
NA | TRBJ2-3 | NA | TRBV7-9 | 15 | TGTGCCAGCAGCGGACGGCGGGGCAGCACAGATACGCAGTATTTT | CASSGRRGSTDTQYF
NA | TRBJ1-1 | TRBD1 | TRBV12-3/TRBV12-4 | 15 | TGTGCCAGCAGCTCCCGACAGGGGTGGAACACTGAAGCTTTCTTT | CASSSRQGWNTEAFF
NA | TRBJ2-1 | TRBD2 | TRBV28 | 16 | TGTGCCAGCAGTTTCCTTGCGCGGGAGGAGGGCAATGAGCAGTTCTTC | CASSFLAREEGNEQFF
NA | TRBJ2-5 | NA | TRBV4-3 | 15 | TGCGCCAGCAGCCAAGAGATAGGGCGGCAAGAGACCCAGTACTTC | CASSQEIGRQETQYF
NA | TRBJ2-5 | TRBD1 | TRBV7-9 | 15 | TGTGCCAGCAGCGGAGACAGGGTAGGGCGTGAGACCCAGTACTTC | CASSGDRVGRETQYF
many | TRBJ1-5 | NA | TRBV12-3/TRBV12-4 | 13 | TGTGCCAGCAGTTTCCAGAGCAATCAGCCCCAGCATTTT | CASSFQSNQPQHF
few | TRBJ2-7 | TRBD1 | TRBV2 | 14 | TGTGCCAGCAGTGAACAGGGGGAGTCCTACGAGCAGTACTTC | CASSEQGESYEQYF
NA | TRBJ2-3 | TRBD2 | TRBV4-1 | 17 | TGCGCCAGCAGCCAAGATGTTGCGGGGGGGGTGGTAAATACGCAGTATTTT | CASSQDVAGGVVNTQYF
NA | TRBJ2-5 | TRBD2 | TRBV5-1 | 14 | TGCGCCAGCAGGAAATGGACTAGTCAAGAGACCCAGTACTTC | CASRKWTSQETQYF
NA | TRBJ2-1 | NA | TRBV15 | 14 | TGTGCCACCAGCAGAGCGGACCAACACAATGAGCAGTTCTTC | CATSRADQHNEQFF
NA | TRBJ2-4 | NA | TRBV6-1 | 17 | TGTGCCAGCAGTCCGTTAGGATCCCCCCCGGACAAAAACATTCAGTACTTC | CASSPLGSPPDKNIQYF
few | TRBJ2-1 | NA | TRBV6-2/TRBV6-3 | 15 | TGTGCCAGCAGCCCGTCAATGGGACTTTACAATGAGCAGTTCTTC | CASSPSMGLYNEQFF
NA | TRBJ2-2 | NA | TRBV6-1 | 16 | TGTGCCAGCACGGGGTTTTCCCAGGCGAACACCGGGGAGCTGTTTTTT | CASTGFSQANTGELFF
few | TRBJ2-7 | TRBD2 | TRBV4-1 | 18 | TGCGCCAGCAGCCAAATCTCGGGATCAAGCGGGGGCTCCTACGAGCAGTACTTC | CASSQISGSSGGSYEQYF
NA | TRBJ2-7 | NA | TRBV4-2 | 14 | TGTGCCAGCAGTGATGGTAGGGCCTCCTACGAGCAGTACTTC | CASSDGRASYEQYF
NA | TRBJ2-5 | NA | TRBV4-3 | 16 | TGCGCCAGCAGCCAGTCAACCGGGACACCCGAAGAAACCCAGTACTTC | CASSQSTGTPEETQYF
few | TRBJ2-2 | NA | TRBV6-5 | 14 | TGTGCCAGCAGTATGGCAGGGAACACCGGGGAGCTGTTTTTT | CASSMAGNTGELFF
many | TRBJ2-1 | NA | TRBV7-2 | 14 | TGTGCCAGCAGCTATCTCGGACTCCTCAATGAGCAGTTCTTC | CASSYLGLLNEQFF
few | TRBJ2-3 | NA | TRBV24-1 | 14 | TGTGCCACCAGTGATTTCCCGACACCTTCGCCGCAGTATTTT | CATSDFPTPSPQYF
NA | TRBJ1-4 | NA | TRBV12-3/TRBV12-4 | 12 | TGTGCCAGCACCCCCGGGCACGAAAAACTGTTTTTT | CASTPGHEKLFF
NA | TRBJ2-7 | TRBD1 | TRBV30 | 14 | TGTGCCTGGAGTATGGGACAGGGGGCGCCCGAGCAGTACTTC | CAWSMGQGAPEQYF
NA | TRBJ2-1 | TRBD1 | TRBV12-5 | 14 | TGTGCTAGTGGTTGGAGACAGGGCCAGGTCGGGCAGTTCTTC | CASGWRQGQVGQFF